One and the same sample provided the 20 T cell receptor beta chains below, sequenced in a study of blood T cell repertoires in COVID-19. Some clones are missing from TCRdb's copy, which holds only in-frame ones; the method was immunoSEQ multiplex PCR. The sample holds approximately 280,000 clones, 65% to 90% seen once. The material sequenced was peripheral blood. The receptor source for this set is a man aged 50 to 60 with active or convalescent COVID-19.

This chain connects TRBV6-7 to TRBJ2-7, with TRBD2 matching over 14 bases. TRBV6-7 counts as an open reading frame of uncertain function. The CDR3 length is 18 residues. The junction had 10 bases not matched to a gene; V was cut back by 0 bases and J by 6 bases. In nucleotides, the CDR3 is TGTGCCAGCAGTTACTCGATAGAACCCGGACTAGCGGGAGGCGAGCAGTACTTC. Its protein is CASSYSIEPGLAGGEQYF.

On this clone itself: Within the sample, other DNA sequences also encode this same CDR3. V gene TRBV7-9 combines with J gene TRBJ1-1; D gene unclear. Deletions cut 1 base from V and 1 base from J, with 4 bases between. Per the germline V gene, CDR1 is SEHNR and CDR2 is FQNEAQ (reference sequence). The CDR3 is made up of 13 amino acids. CDR3 DNA: TGTGCCAGCAGCTTAGACACGAACACTGAAGCTTTCTTT. Residues: CASSLDTNTEAFF.

V is TRBV5-4 and J is TRBJ2-2; 8 bases are a match to TRBD2. This CDR3 is built from 15 residues. Germline CDR1 and CDR2: SGHNT and YYREEE (reference sequence). V dropped 4 bases and J dropped 4; count of bases not matched to a gene: 6. The CDR3 here is CASSRRGGSTGELFF. In DNA, the CDR3 is TGTGCCAGCAGCCGTCGGGGGGGGAGCACCGGGGAGCTGTTTTTT.

The chain is built from TRBV6-6 and TRBJ1-2, with a possible D match to TRBD1 (6 bases). The CDR3 runs 13 residues. Germline V gene sequence: CDR1 MNHNY, CDR2 SVGAGI (reference sequence). The germline V and J ends were trimmed by 6 bases and 4 bases, with 12 bases remaining between them. This chain's CDR3 is CASRVDRFYGYTF. For the CDR3, the DNA is TGTGCCAGCAGGGTGGACAGATTCTATGGCTACACCTTC.

The chain has TRBV19 and TRBJ1-1; TRBD1 agrees at 7 bases. The CDR3 covers 13 residues. From germline, CDR1 is LNHDA and CDR2 SQIVND (reference sequence). The junction had 4 bases not matched to a gene; V was cut back by 4 bases and J by 5 bases. The CDR3 DNA sequence: TGTGCCAGTAGTAGGAGGGGGCTGACTGAAGCTTTCTTT. It codes for CASSRRGLTEAFF. Using reference TRBV19 and TRBJ1-1 for the parts outside the CDR3, the full variable domain is DGGITQSPKYLFRKEGQNVTLSCEQNLNHDAMYWYRQDPGQGLRLIYYSQIVNDFQKGDIAEGYSVSREKKESFPLTVTSAQKNPTAFYLCASSRRGLTEAFFGQGTRLTVV.

This clone appeared a single time. The chain joins TRBV19 to TRBJ1-6, with 7 positions matching TRBD1. The CDR3 loop spans 21 amino acids. V lost 4 bases, J lost 0 bases, and 18 bases stayed unmatched. Germline-derived CDR1 and CDR2 are LNHDA and SQIVND (reference sequence). Here the CDR3 reads CASSTPAGGRARSSYNSPLHF. CDR3 nucleotides: TGTGCCAGTAGTACCCCGGCAGGGGGAAGGGCGAGAAGCTCCTATAATTCACCCCTCCACTTT.

The chain links TRBV28 to TRBJ1-4, with no clear D. Germline-derived CDR1 and CDR2 are MDHEN and SYDVKM. Deletions cut 5 bases from V and 0 bases from J, with 13 bases between. CDR3 length: 16 amino acids. Here the CDR3 DNA reads TGTGCCAGCAGTGTCCGACTGTGGGCAACTAATGAAAAACTGTTTTTT. Protein product: CASSVRLWATNEKLFF. The variable domain in full, with the rest retrieved from reference TRBV28 and TRBJ1-4, is DVKVTQSSRYLVKRTGEKVFLECVQDMDHENMFWYRQDPGLGLRLIYFSYDVKMKEKGDIPEGYSVSREKKERFSLILESASTNQTSMYLCASSVRLWATNEKLFFGSGTQLSVL.

The rearrangement joins TRBV9 to TRBJ1-1; 9 positions agree with TRBD1. CDR1 and CDR2 from the germline V gene are SGDLS and YYNGEE. The J segment lost 3 bases and the V segment lost 2 bases, leaving 11 bases of the junction unmatched. This CDR3 region has 17 residues. CDR3 in DNA: TGTGCCAGCAGCGTGCACCGGGACAGGGAGGGGGACACTGAAGCTTTCTTT. Protein sequence: CASSVHRDREGDTEAFF.

As to this clone: This sample also contains other DNA sequences that code for the same CDR3. V is TRBV5-1 and J is TRBJ1-1; possibly TRBD1 for D (5 bases). The germline CDR1 and CDR2 sequences are SGHRS and YFSETQ. Trimming removed 0 bases from V and 4 bases from J, with 10 bases in between. This CDR3 is built from 14 residues. Here the CDR3 DNA reads TGCGCCAGCAGCTTGGGCAGGGTTGGCACTGAAGCTTTCTTT. As protein: CASSLGRVGTEAFF.

V is TRBV9 and J is TRBJ1-3; 7 bases agree with TRBD1. Per the germline V gene, CDR1 is SGDLS and CDR2 is YYNGEE. CDR3 length: 15 residues. The J segment lost 4 bases and the V segment lost 7 bases, leaving 11 bases of the junction unmatched. As DNA, the CDR3 is TGTGCCAGCTCCACAGCGACAGGGCCGGGAAACACCATATATTTT. Its protein product is CASSTATGPGNTIYF.

This chain connects TRBV5-4 to TRBJ1-1, with D unclear. This CDR3 contains 15 residues. The V and J ends lost 4 bases and 8 bases respectively, with 21 bases between them. Germline values: CDR1 SGHNT, CDR2 YYREEE (reference sequence). The DNA for the CDR3 is TGTGCCAGCAGCCAAGGCCACTCCGGAGGAGGGGAAGCTTTCTTT. Protein: CASSQGHSGGGEAFF.

The rearrangement uses TRBV6-2 or TRBV6-3 and TRBJ2-7, with 10 bases matching TRBD2. Trimming cost V 6 bases and J 3 bases; bases outside gene matches: 11. Germline V gene lookup returns CDR1 MNHEY and CDR2 SVGEGT. This CDR3 has 16 residues. The CDR3 region has the DNA TGTGCCAGCAGCCCCTCGGGACTAGCGAACTACTACGAGCAGTACTTC. This sequence encodes CASSPSGLANYYEQYF.

V and J are TRBV19 and TRBJ1-5, with D unclear. Per germline, CDR1 LNHDA and CDR2 SQIVND (reference sequence). CDR3 length: 13 residues. The germline V and J ends were trimmed by 3 bases and 4 bases, with 7 bases remaining between them. The CDR3 region is CASSIEGNQPQHF. The DNA of the CDR3 is TGTGCCAGTAGTATTGAGGGAAATCAGCCCCAGCATTTT.

The gene calls are TRBV9 and TRBJ1-3; unclear D gene. Per germline, CDR1 SGDLS and CDR2 YYNGEE. The V end lost 3 bases, the J end lost 0 bases, and 13 bases lay between the germline ends. The CDR3 length is 16 residues. This CDR3 reads CASSAGWADSGNTIYF. CDR3 DNA: TGTGCCAGCAGCGCCGGTTGGGCAGACTCTGGAAACACCATATATTTT. The variable domain in full, with the rest retrieved from reference TRBV9 and TRBJ1-3, is DSGVTQTPKHLITATGQRVTLRCSPRSGDLSVYWYQQSLDQGLQFLIQYYNGEERAKGNILERFSAQQFPDLHSELNLSSLELGDSALYFCASSAGWADSGNTIYFGEGSWLTVV.

The V gene is TRBV14, the J gene TRBJ2-7, with TRBD1 matching 9 bases. V trimming: 3 bases; J trimming: 0 bases; junction bases outside the gene matches: 6. The CDR3 covers 16 residues. Germline V gene sequence: CDR1 SGHDN, CDR2 FVKESK. CDR3 nucleotide sequence: TGTGCCAGCAGCCACCGGACAGGGGTAGGCTCCTACGAGCAGTACTTC. It translates to CASSHRTGVGSYEQYF.

V and J are TRBV6-6 and TRBJ2-7, with D possibly TRBD2 on 5 matching bases. This CDR3 has 15 residues. Per germline, CDR1 MNHNY and CDR2 SVGAGI (reference sequence). V shed 6 bases and J shed 3 bases, with 18 bases lying between them. The CDR3 protein is CASRRPGGGLYEQYF. The CDR3, as DNA: TGTGCCAGCAGACGACCAGGCGGCGGGCTCTACGAGCAGTACTTC.

The gene calls are TRBV10-2 and TRBJ2-7, with D possibly matching TRBD2 (5 bases). Germline CDR1 and CDR2: WSHSY and SAAADI. The V gene lost 6 bases and the J gene lost 6 bases, with 18 bases spanning the gap. The CDR3 has 14 amino acids. CDR3 region: CASRLTGISGEQYF. The CDR3 nucleotides read TGCGCCAGCAGGTTGACGGGAATCAGTGGCGAGCAGTACTTC.

The chain links TRBV7-9 to TRBJ1-2, with 7 bases fitting TRBD1. The CDR3 covers 15 residues. Germline CDR1 SEHNR, CDR2 FQNEAQ (reference sequence). With V trimmed by 0 bases and J by 8 bases, 9 bases remained unmatched. The CDR3 DNA reads as TGTGCCAGCAGCTTAGCGATACAGGGGACTTACGGCTACACCTTC. Amino acid sequence: CASSLAIQGTYGYTF.

V and J are TRBV30 and TRBJ1-1; TRBD1 might be the D (5 bases). The CDR3 loop spans 15 amino acids. The germline V and J ends were trimmed by 2 bases and 1 base, with 14 bases remaining between them. CDR1 is GTSNPN and CDR2 is SVGIG in the germline V gene (reference sequence). CDR3 sequence (DNA): TGTGCCTGGAGTCACGGGGGGGGAAAGAACACTGAAGCTTTCTTT. It is translated as CAWSHGGGKNTEAFF.

The chain has TRBV5-1 and TRBJ2-7, with D perhaps TRBD1 (6 bases). The germline V gene has CDR1 SGHRS and CDR2 YFSETQ. CDR3 length equals 13 residues. V was cut by 3 bases and J by 3 bases, with 10 bases left in between. CDR3 residues: CASSSFRGYEQYF. The CDR3, as DNA: TGCGCCAGCAGCTCATTCAGGGGCTACGAGCAGTACTTC.